The rows below give T cell receptor beta chains drawn from one sample of a study of blood T cell repertoires in COVID-19. The method was immunoSEQ multiplex PCR; TCRdb's version includes in-frame clones alone and lacks a portion of them. The sample gives roughly 220,000 clones, around 84% of which show up once; 20% is in the top ten. The sequenced material came from peripheral blood. The receptors stem from a man aged 25-45 years with active or convalescent COVID-19. Both conserved end residues are part of each CDR3. D genes are given only for firm matches. Not all rows give a size; the values are once, few, many and, for expanded clones, a class.

TRBD1 - TRBV28 CASSLRLRGTALGKLFF
TRBD2 - TRBV4-3 CASSQAPGTSNEQFF
TRBD1 - TRBV7-9 CASSRPGTGLGSGANVLTF
- - TRBV6-2/TRBV6-3 CASSYPTETQYF
- - TRBV5-6 CASSLGGFFYNEQFF
- - TRBV20-1 CSAREGAGYTF
- few TRBV6-6 CASSTDRLAEKLFF
- once TRBV7-2 CASSSSRQAGDTQYF
TRBD1 - TRBV10-1 CASTKAGTATNEKLFF
TRBD1 - TRBV28 CASRASGGSSNQPQHF
- - TRBV6-5 CASRDPAGVWYGYTF
- - TRBV19 CASPRTARVDQPQHF
- - TRBV30 CAWIHYRGHLEAFF
TRBD1 - TRBV9 CASSVEPIGTGGAGEKLFF
TRBD1 - TRBV6-4 CASSAGTGYGYEQYF
- - TRBV28 CASSPTWNTEAFF
TRBD2 few TRBV11-2 CASGTNPSGIYEQYF
- once TRBV19 CASSISLAGHEQYF
- once TRBV28 CASSMSLATNSPLHF
- - TRBV12-5 CASGGGDPQGCNQPQHF
TRBD1 - TRBV5-1 CASSPGQGAGTQYF
TRBD2 - TRBV10-2 CASSLLAGGNNEQFF
- - TRBV6-2/TRBV6-3 CASSYSGDSRSYEQYF
TRBD2 few TRBV28 CASRTPGLAANNEQFF
- - TRBV28 CASSFSPGNTEAFF
TRBD1 few TRBV30 CAWRLGQGGRGYTF
TRBD1 many TRBV4-3 CASSPPGQGYYGYTF
TRBD2 - TRBV9 CASSLGVAGGANEQFF
- - TRBV6-5 CASSYGSGVGTDTQYF
- - TRBV19 CASSIAAGGNSNQPQHF
TRBD1 - TRBV6-5 CASSFGAGGWQYF
TRBD2 - TRBV20-1 CSASTPGLATDTQYF
- - TRBV12-3/TRBV12-4 CASSFYNQPQHF
TRBD1 - TRBV15 CATSRVGLGQRSGNTIYF
- - TRBV7-8 CASSLEGHGSPLHF
TRBD2 - TRBV4-3 CASSQDFGASGYEQYF
TRBD2 - TRBV9 CASTRLAGRTGELFF
- - TRBV28 CASTVFPRGNQPQHF
TRBD2 - TRBV6-2/TRBV6-3 CASSSQLAGDYNEQFF
TRBD1 - TRBV14 CASSHPTGGGYGYTF
- - TRBV5-4 CASSLSEGAQYF
- - TRBV27 CASSLRGEAFF
TRBD2 - TRBV5-6 CASSLFQRGTGELFF
- - TRBV7-3 CASSLQAGSGYNEQFF
TRBD1 - TRBV7-9 CASSPRDRGYEQYF
- - TRBV6-2/TRBV6-3 CASSYPGHNNEKLFF
- - TRBV11-2 CASSGRGTDTQYF
TRBD1 - TRBV28 CASSSDRGNTIYF
TRBD1 - TRBV4-3 CASSQDRTGGGGELFF
TRBD1 once TRBV6-5 CASSYSIQGRPVRCFF
TRBD2 - TRBV29-1 CSVDGGNSYNEQFF
- - TRBV28 CASSLRGSGDTDTQYF
- - TRBV7-9 CASSFHSVGDTEAFF
- - TRBV12-5 CASPPYREGEKLFF
TRBD1 - TRBV12-3/TRBV12-4 CASSLGQGPQYF
- - TRBV6-5 CASSRTPETQYF
- few TRBV7-9 CASTLPATDEQYF